Shown below are 20 T cell receptor beta chains from a single sample sequenced in a study of beta chain features in type 1 diabetes. The entirety of the isolated RNA underwent reverse transcription, so expressed TCRB transcripts were sequenced. Profiled with immunoSEQ multiplex PCR; TCRdb holds only in-frame clones, not every one. The table includes about 140,000 clones, less than 9% detected once. The sample consisted of central memory CD4+ T cells from blood. The origin of the receptors is a woman aged 30 to 39 in good health.

The chain carries TRBV6-5 and TRBJ2-3; TRBD2 aligns across 9 bases. Per germline, CDR1 MNHEY and CDR2 SVGAGI. The CDR3 totals 14 residues. Trimming at V came to 5 bases and at J to 6 bases, leaving 6 bases not matched to a gene. Here the CDR3 DNA reads TGTGCCAGCAGTATCGGACTAGCGTCGGATACGCAGTATTTT. Protein product: CASSIGLASDTQYF.

Here the CDR3 DNA reads TGTGCCAGCAGCCGGGACTACCAAGAGACCCAGTACTTC. Its protein is CASSRDYQETQYF. The chain employs TRBV5-5 and TRBJ2-5, with a possible D match to TRBD2 (6 bases). The V end was cut by 4 bases, the J end by 0 bases, with 7 bases between. The CDR3 has 13 amino acids. The germline CDR1 and CDR2 sequences are SGHKS and YYEKEE (reference sequence).

A few counts support this clone. The rearrangement uses TRBV6-1 and TRBJ2-7; the match to TRBD2 covers 7 bases. CDR3 length: 13 residues. Germline loops: CDR1 MNHNS, CDR2 SASEGT. Trimming took 10 bases from V and 1 from J; bases not matched to a gene: 7. The CDR3 protein is CATSLAASYEQYF. As DNA, the CDR3 is TGTGCCACTTCCCTAGCGGCTTCCTACGAGCAGTACTTC.

This clone was counted only a few times. The rearrangement joins TRBV27 to TRBJ1-1; D call uncertain. Germline values: CDR1 MNHEY, CDR2 SMNVEV (reference sequence). The CDR3 is 13 residues long. Trimming pared 5 bases from V and 1 base from J, leaving 8 bases between. Written as DNA, the CDR3 is TGTGCCAGCAGTCCCCAGAAGAACACTGAAGCTTTCTTT. Protein: CASSPQKNTEAFF.

This clone appeared a few times. The chain joins TRBV7-3 to TRBJ1-3; unclear D gene. The CDR3 covers 13 residues. V was pared by 4 bases and J by 4 bases, with 8 bases between. The germline V gene has CDR1 SGHTA and CDR2 FQGTGA. CDR3 nucleotides: TGTGCCAGCAGCTCCACTCACGGAAACACCATATATTTT. Translating gives CASSSTHGNTIYF.

This clone was counted only a few times. This sequence joins TRBV6-5 and TRBJ2-1, with a weak D call TRBD2 (6 bases). Germline V lookup: CDR1 MNHEY, CDR2 SVGAGI. V was pared by 0 bases and J by 4 bases, with 13 bases between. This CDR3 contains 16 residues. CDR3 sequence reads: CASSYSSGTPYNEQFF. The CDR3 DNA reads TGTGCCAGCAGTTACTCGAGTGGGACTCCTTACAATGAGCAGTTCTTC.

At least ten counts were recorded for this clone. The DNA of the CDR3 is TGTGCCAGCCGAGCGACCGGGACTCAAGGAAACACCATATATTTT. It is translated as CASRATGTQGNTIYF. The chain links TRBV25-1 to TRBJ1-3; D might be TRBD1 (5 bases). Germline CDR1 reads MGHDK; CDR2 reads SYGVNS. Deletions cut 8 bases from V and 4 bases from J, with 18 bases between. The CDR3 covers 15 residues.

This chain joins TRBV5-1 and TRBJ2-1, with 7 bases that match TRBD1. The CDR3 has 16 amino acids. Germline loops: CDR1 SGHRS, CDR2 YFSETQ. V lost 0 bases and J lost 4; bases outside the gene matches: 7. The chain's CDR3 is CASSLATGASYNEQFF. In DNA form, the CDR3 reads TGCGCCAGCAGCTTGGCCACAGGGGCTTCTTACAATGAGCAGTTCTTC.

The chain carries TRBV5-1 and TRBJ2-2; 7 bases line up with TRBD2. Germline trimming cut 1 base from V and 5 bases from J; bases unmatched to any gene: 8. This CDR3 has 16 residues. Germline V lookup: CDR1 SGHRS, CDR2 YFSETQ. Here the CDR3 reads CASSLMAGVGTGELFF. The CDR3, as DNA: TGCGCCAGCAGCTTGATGGCGGGAGTTGGGACCGGGGAGCTGTTTTTT.

There are many counts of this clone. The rearrangement joins TRBV7-9 to TRBJ1-1, with TRBD1 as a possible D gene (6 bases). CDR3 length equals 15 residues. Trimming shortened V by 0 bases and J by 4 bases, and 12 bases separated the two germline ends. The germline V gene has CDR1 SEHNR and CDR2 FQNEAQ (reference sequence). The CDR3 region has the DNA TGTGCCAGCAGCTTAGCTACAGGGTTCGCCACTGAAGCTTTCTTT. Translated, it gives CASSLATGFATEAFF.

The chain links TRBV28 to TRBJ2-5, with TRBD1 matching over 11 bases. The CDR3 spans 16 residues. The V segment lost 4 bases and the J segment 5 bases; nucleotides outside the gene matches: 9. The germline CDR1 and CDR2 sequences are MDHEN and SYDVKM. The CDR3 here is CASSSPPDRGQETQYF. CDR3 in DNA: TGTGCCAGCAGTTCCCCTCCGGACAGGGGGCAGGAGACCCAGTACTTC.

V usage is TRBV6-5 and J usage is TRBJ2-1; D unresolved. CDR1 is MNHEY, CDR2 SVGAGI, per germline. The CDR3 is 12 amino acids. Trimming stripped 6 bases from V and 5 bases from J, with 8 bases between. The CDR3 reads CASSPSNNEQFF. The DNA for the CDR3 is TGTGCCAGCAGCCCTTCTAACAATGAGCAGTTCTTC.

The chain uses TRBV9 and TRBJ2-2, with 7 positions matching TRBD2. CDR3 length equals 16 residues. V trimming: 4 bases; J trimming: 6 bases; junction bases outside the gene matches: 12. Germline V gene data show CDR1 as SGDLS and CDR2 as YYNGEE. For the CDR3, the DNA is TGTGCCAGCAGCCCCCAGGCGGGAGAATTTGCCGGGGAGCTGTTTTTT. Protein: CASSPQAGEFAGELFF.

The chain links TRBV14 to TRBJ2-1, with D perhaps matching TRBD1 (7 bases). Germline V lookup: CDR1 SGHDN, CDR2 FVKESK. V gave up 0 bases and J gave up 8 bases, with 17 bases separating them. CDR3 length equals 16 residues. The CDR3 is CASSQDRGTVTDEQFF. CDR3 nucleotides: TGTGCCAGCAGCCAAGATCGGGGGACAGTAACCGATGAGCAGTTCTTC. Drawing the rest from reference TRBV14 and TRBJ2-1, the complete variable domain is EAGVTQFPSHSVIEKGQTVTLRCDPISGHDNLYWYRRVMGKEIKFLLHFVKESKQDESGMPNNRFLAERTGGTYSTLKVQPAELEDSGVYFCASSQDRGTVTDEQFFGPGTRLTVL.

A note on this clone: The final CDR3 position lacks the conserved phenylalanine or tryptophan, pointing to a likely read error. The DNA is left out, because the CDR3 cannot be placed on it with certainty; the CDR3 is given as TCRdb lists it. This chain connects TRBV6-5 to TRBJ2-7; whether TRBD2, the table's D call, matches the DNA was not checked. Including both end residues, the CDR3 is 13 amino acids long. CDR1 is MNHEY, CDR2 SVGAGI, per germline. The CDR3 loop reads CASRKGPTSGTLY.

This clone occurred a few times. The chain combines TRBV11-3 with TRBJ2-7, with D possibly matching TRBD2 (5 bases). V was pared by 2 bases and J by 0 bases, with 8 bases between. CDR1 SGHNT and CDR2 YENEEA come from the germline V gene. This CDR3 contains 14 residues. CDR3 bases: TGTGCCAGCAGCTTATCGGGGAACTCCTACGAGCAGTACTTC. It specifies CASSLSGNSYEQYF.

This clone showed up many times. The chain employs TRBV6-5 and TRBJ1-5, with 12 positions matching TRBD1. Per the germline V gene, CDR1 is MNHEY and CDR2 is SVGAGI. Germline trimming cut 5 bases from V and 6 bases from J; bases unmatched to any gene: 5. This CDR3 contains 15 residues. The DNA of the CDR3 is TGTGCCAGCAGTCCCGGGACAGGGGGCAGTCAGCCCCAGCATTTT. As protein: CASSPGTGGSQPQHF.

This clone appeared a single time. The rearrangement uses TRBV5-1 and TRBJ2-5, with 13 bases identical to TRBD2. Trimming took 2 bases from V and 1 from J; bases not matched to a gene: 2. The germline gives CDR1 SGHRS, CDR2 YFSETQ. CDR3 length: 16 amino acids. The CDR3 DNA follows: TGCGCCAGCAGCTTAGGACTAGCGGGGGTCCAAGAGACCCAGTACTTC. Translated: CASSLGLAGVQETQYF.

V is TRBV7-8 and J is TRBJ2-3, with 11 nucleotides matching TRBD2. There are 16 residues in the CDR3. Germline CDR1 SGHVS, CDR2 FQNEAQ. V was pared by 5 bases and J by 0 bases, with 4 bases of the junction left unmatched. The CDR3, as DNA: TGTGCCAGCAGCCCTGGGACTAGCGGAAGCACAGATACGCAGTATTTT. Protein sequence: CASSPGTSGSTDTQYF.

Only a few counts were recorded for this clone. CDR3 DNA sequence: TGTGCCTGGAGTGTAGTCGGGCAAGAGACCCAGTACTTC. This sequence encodes CAWSVVGQETQYF. The V gene is TRBV30, the J gene TRBJ2-5; D is unresolved. Germline CDR1 and CDR2: GTSNPN and SVGIG (reference sequence). V was trimmed by 0 bases and J by 2 bases, leaving 7 bases between them. This CDR3 has 13 residues.